This note documents a single T cell receptor beta chain sequence. Its antigen is undetermined. With a J-beta primer mix and a sample-barcoded 5' primer, a second PCR ran about 7 to 11 cycles. One entry per CDR3 protein, called by TCRdb with MiXCR from the 5' RACE reads. Here the sample spans about 970,000 distinct CDR3 sequences, 51% being singletons. Each sample provided at least 5 micrograms of extracted total RNA. This record comes from a study of blood T cells in healthy people across ages. Study findings and constraints: It was not possible, with unsorted PBMCs, to conclusively compare naive and antigen-experienced cells.

The CDR3 extends over 14 amino acids. V lost 5 bases to trimming and J lost 5 bases, with 16 bases between them. Germline loops: CDR1 SGHKS, CDR2 YYEKEE (reference sequence). The sequencing input was blood. The gene calls are TRBV5-5 and TRBJ2-5; D possibly corresponds to TRBD1 (6 bases). This clonotype was sampled from a woman between 55 and 75 years old in good health. The DNA of the CDR3 is TGTGCCAGCAGTCTTACAGGGTCCCGGGAGACCCAGTACTTC. Its protein is CASSLTGSRETQYF.